The text below deals with one T cell receptor (beta chain). The record originates from a study of blood T cell repertoires in COVID-19. Study in general: Both acute and convalescent COVID-19 samples were obtained from the United States, Italy and Spain.

This table comes from immunoSEQ multiplex PCR, and its TCRdb copy is limited to in-frame clones, with some not included. The sample holds around 180,000 clones, around 83% seen once. From germline, CDR1 is SGHVS and CDR2 FNYEAQ. V was pared by 0 bases and J by 0 bases, with 9 bases between. The CDR3 is made up of 15 amino acids. This receptor was obtained from a human donor in a cohort sampled during active COVID-19. V is TRBV7-6 and J is TRBJ2-7; possible D gene TRBD2, 5 bases. The sample comprised peripheral blood. CDR3 sequence: CASSLAPGSSYEQYF. For the CDR3, the DNA is TGTGCCAGCAGCTTAGCGCCGGGGTCCTCCTACGAGCAGTACTTC. The whole variable domain, filled in from reference TRBV7-6 and TRBJ2-7, reads GAGVSQSPRYKVTKRGQDVALRCDPISGHVSLYWYRQALGQGPEFLTYFNYEAQQDKSGLPNDRFSAERPEGSISTLTIQRTEQRDSAMYRCASSLAPGSSYEQYFGPGTRLTVT.